A single T cell receptor beta chain is shown here with its context. This sample was included in a study of low-dose radiotherapy and immunotherapy resistance in tumors. Study-level background: Dosing for Cohort 2 consisted of 1 Gy per fraction every two weeks, reaching a total of 13 Gy over 26 weeks. Intravenous ipilimumab 1 mg/kg every six weeks was given with nivolumab 240 mg every two weeks.

V lost 8 bases and J lost 14; bases outside the gene matches: 3. This CDR3 is 11 amino acids long. Germline lookup yields CDR1 DFQATT and CDR2 SNEGSKA (reference sequence). The time point denotes: after trial treatment. Treatment indicated: LDRT plus nivolumab, ipilimumab, low-dose cyclophosphamide and aspirin (RACIN trial). Donors were given nivolumab, ipilimumab, aspirin, low-dose cyclophosphamide and low-dose radiotherapy. TRAV- and TRBV-specific primers were used for first-strand cDNA, which covered alpha and beta chains. TCRs were put through approximately 20 PCR cycles of amplification with Phusion. A constant-region primer and the V-primer adapter served as the primer pair. Researchers amplified the isolated mRNA using in vitro transcription. MiXCR, applied by TCRdb to the reads, yields one record per CDR3 protein. The repertoire has around 58,000 distinct CDR3 sequences, around a quarter of them found once; the top ten carry 6.5% to 8%.

The sequence came from a male donor with prostate cancer. The specimen comprised PBMCs, sampled after low-dose radiotherapy plus immunotherapy. This chain uses TRBV20-1 with TRBJ2-1, with 16 bases aligning to TRBD2. CDR3 bases: TGCAGTACCGGGACTAGCGGGAGGGAGTTCTTC. This encodes CSTGTSGREFF.